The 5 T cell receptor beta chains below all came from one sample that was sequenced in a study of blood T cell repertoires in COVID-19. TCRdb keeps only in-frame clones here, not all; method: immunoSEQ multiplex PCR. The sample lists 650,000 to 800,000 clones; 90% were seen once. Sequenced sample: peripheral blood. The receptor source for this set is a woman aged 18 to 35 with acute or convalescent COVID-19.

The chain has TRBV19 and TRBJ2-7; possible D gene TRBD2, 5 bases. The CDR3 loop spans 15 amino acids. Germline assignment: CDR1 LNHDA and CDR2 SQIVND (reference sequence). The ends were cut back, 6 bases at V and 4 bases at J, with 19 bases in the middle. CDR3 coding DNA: TGTGCCAGTAGAGGTTTAGGAGCCGGGGAATACGAGCAGTACTTC. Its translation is CASRGLGAGEYEQYF.

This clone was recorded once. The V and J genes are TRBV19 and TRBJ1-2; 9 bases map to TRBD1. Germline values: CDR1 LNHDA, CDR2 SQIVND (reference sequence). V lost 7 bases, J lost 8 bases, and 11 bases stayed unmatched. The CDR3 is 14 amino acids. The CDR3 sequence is CASTSWGQGVGYTF. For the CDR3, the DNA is TGTGCCAGTACCTCCTGGGGACAGGGTGTCGGCTACACCTTC.

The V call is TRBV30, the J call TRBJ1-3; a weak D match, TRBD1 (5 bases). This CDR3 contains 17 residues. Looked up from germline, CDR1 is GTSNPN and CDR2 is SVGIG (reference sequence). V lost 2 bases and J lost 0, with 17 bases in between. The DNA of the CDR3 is TGTGCCTGGAGTTTATACGGCCCAGGGAACTCTGGAAACACCATATATTTT. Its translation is CAWSLYGPGNSGNTIYF.

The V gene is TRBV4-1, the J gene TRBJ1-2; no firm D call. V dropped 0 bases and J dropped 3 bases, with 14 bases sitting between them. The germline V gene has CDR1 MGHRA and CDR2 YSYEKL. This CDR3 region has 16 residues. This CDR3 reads CASSQDRKQSYYGYTF. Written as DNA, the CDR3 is TGCGCCAGCAGCCAAGATAGGAAACAGAGTTACTATGGCTACACCTTC.

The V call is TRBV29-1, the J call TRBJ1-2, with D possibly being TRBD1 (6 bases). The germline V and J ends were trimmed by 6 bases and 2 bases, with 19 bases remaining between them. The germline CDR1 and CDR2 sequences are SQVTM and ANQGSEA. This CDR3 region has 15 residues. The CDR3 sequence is CSVPGRPTGNYGYTF. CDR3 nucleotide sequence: TGCAGCGTCCCCGGGCGGCCCACAGGGAACTATGGCTACACCTTC.